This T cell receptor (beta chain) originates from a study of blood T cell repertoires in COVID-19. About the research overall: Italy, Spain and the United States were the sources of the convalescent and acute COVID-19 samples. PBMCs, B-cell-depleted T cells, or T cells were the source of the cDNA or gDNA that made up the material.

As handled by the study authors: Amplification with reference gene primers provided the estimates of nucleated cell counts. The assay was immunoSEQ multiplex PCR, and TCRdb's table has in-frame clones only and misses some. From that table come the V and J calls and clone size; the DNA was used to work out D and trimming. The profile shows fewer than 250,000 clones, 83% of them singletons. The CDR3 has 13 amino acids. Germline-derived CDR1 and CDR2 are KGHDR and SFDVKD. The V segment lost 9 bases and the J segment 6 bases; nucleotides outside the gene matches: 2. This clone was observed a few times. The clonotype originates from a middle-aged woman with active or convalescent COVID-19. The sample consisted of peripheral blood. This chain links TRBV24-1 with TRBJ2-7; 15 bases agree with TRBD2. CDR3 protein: CATEGLAGGEQYF. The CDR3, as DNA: TGTGCCACCGAGGGACTAGCGGGAGGCGAGCAGTACTTC.